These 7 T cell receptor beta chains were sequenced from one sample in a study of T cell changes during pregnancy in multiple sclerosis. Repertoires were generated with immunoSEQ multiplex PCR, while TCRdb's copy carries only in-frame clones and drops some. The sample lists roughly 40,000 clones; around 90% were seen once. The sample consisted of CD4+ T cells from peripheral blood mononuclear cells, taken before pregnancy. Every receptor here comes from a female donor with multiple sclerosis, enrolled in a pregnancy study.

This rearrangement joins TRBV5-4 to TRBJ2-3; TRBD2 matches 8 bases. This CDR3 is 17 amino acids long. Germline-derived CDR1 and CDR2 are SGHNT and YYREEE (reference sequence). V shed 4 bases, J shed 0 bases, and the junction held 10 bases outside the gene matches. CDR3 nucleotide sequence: TGTGCCAGCAGCCTAGCTCCGGGAGGGTCTAGCACAGATACGCAGTATTTT. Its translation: CASSLAPGGSSTDTQYF.

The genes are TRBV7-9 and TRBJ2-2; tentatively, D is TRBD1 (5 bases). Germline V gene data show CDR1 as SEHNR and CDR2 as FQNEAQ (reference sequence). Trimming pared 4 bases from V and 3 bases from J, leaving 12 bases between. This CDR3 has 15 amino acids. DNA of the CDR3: TGTGCCAGCAGCTCCCAGCGACAGTACACCGGGGAGCTGTTTTTT. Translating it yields CASSSQRQYTGELFF.

Here the CDR3 reads CASRFGQGAAGGETEAFF. Written as DNA, the CDR3 is TGTGCCAGCAGGTTTGGACAGGGGGCGGCGGGGGGTGAGACTGAAGCTTTCTTT. The V call is TRBV28, the J call TRBJ1-1; TRBD1 agrees at 11 bases. Germline V lookup: CDR1 MDHEN, CDR2 SYDVKM. This CDR3 is 18 amino acids long. The junction had 17 bases not matched to a gene; V was cut back by 6 bases and J by 5 bases. Full variable domain (remainder filled in from reference TRBV28 and TRBJ1-1): DVKVTQSSRYLVKRTGEKVFLECVQDMDHENMFWYRQDPGLGLRLIYFSYDVKMKEKGDIPEGYSVSREKKERFSLILESASTNQTSMYLCASRFGQGAAGGETEAFFGQGTRLTVV.

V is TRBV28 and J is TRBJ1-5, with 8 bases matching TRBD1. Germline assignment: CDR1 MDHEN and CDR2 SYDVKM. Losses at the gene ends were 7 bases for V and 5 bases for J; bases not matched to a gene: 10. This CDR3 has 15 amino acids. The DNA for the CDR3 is TGTGCCAGCACCCCAGGGGACAGGCCGGATCAGCCCCAGCATTTT. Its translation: CASTPGDRPDQPQHF.

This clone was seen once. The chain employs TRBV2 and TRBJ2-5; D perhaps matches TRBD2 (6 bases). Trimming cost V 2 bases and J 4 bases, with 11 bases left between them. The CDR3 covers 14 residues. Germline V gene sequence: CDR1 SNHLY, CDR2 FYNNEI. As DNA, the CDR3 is TGTGCCAGCAGTGAATCGGAAGCGGGAGAGACCCAGTACTTC. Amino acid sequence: CASSESEAGETQYF.

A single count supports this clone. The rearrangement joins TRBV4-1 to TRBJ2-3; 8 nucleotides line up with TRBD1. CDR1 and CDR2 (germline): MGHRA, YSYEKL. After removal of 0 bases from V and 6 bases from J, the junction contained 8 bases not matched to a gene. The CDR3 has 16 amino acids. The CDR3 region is CASSQDPRDRSDTQYF. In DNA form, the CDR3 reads TGCGCCAGCAGCCAAGATCCCAGGGACAGGTCGGATACGCAGTATTTT.

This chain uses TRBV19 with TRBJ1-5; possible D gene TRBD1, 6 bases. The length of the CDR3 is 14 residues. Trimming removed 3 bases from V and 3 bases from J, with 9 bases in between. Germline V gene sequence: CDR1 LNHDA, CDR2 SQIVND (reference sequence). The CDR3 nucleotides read TGTGCCAGTAGTATTAGACAGGTCAATCAGCCCCAGCATTTT. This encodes CASSIRQVNQPQHF.